This passage covers 15 T cell receptor beta chains from one sample sequenced in a study of blood T cell repertoires in COVID-19. Here immunoSEQ multiplex PCR was the method, and the copy in TCRdb shows in-frame clones only, minus some. The sample holds under 350,000 clones, 80% to 90% seen once. Sequenced sample: peripheral blood. The receptor source for this set is a woman aged 45-60 years who had recovered from COVID-19.

The rearrangement joins TRBV3-1 (or the pseudogene TRBV3-2) to TRBJ1-4, with 11 bases fitting TRBD1. The CDR3 covers 15 residues. Unmatched junction bases numbered 6, after V lost 5 bases and J lost 7 bases. CDR1 and CDR2 from the germline V gene are LGHDT and YNNKEL (reference sequence). CDR3 nucleotide sequence: TGTGCCAGCAGCATCCGGACAGGGGGCGGTGAAAAACTGTTTTTT. It encodes CASSIRTGGGEKLFF.

The chain has TRBV28 and TRBJ2-1; 12 nucleotides agree with TRBD2. In germline, CDR1 is MDHEN, CDR2 SYDVKM. The CDR3 is made up of 15 amino acids. With 11 bases clipped from V and 7 bases from J, the junction kept 12 bases outside the gene matches. The DNA for the CDR3 is TGTGCCCTCATTCCACTAGCGGGAGGTGGGAATGAGCAGTTCTTC. Residues: CALIPLAGGGNEQFF. Supplemented by reference TRBV28 and TRBJ2-1, the full variable domain reads DVKVTQSSRYLVKRTGEKVFLECVQDMDHENMFWYRQDPGLGLRLIYFSYDVKMKEKGDIPEGYSVSREKKERFSLILESASTNQTSMYLCALIPLAGGGNEQFFGPGTRLTVL.

The DNA for the CDR3 is TGTGCCAGCAGTTTATATCCGGGGAACGAGCAGTACTTC. Residues: CASSLYPGNEQYF. The chain joins TRBV27 to TRBJ2-7, with D possibly being TRBD2 (5 bases). Germline CDR1 MNHEY, CDR2 SMNVEV (reference sequence). V shed 1 base and J shed 5 bases, with 9 bases lying between them. The CDR3 is 13 amino acids.

CDR3 DNA sequence: TGCGCCAGCAGCTGGGTGGGACTAGCGGGGGATACGCAGTATTTT. Translated: CASSWVGLAGDTQYF. This sequence joins TRBV5-1 and TRBJ2-3, with 13 bases lining up with TRBD2. In germline, CDR1 is SGHRS, CDR2 YFSETQ. The CDR3 sequence is 15 residues long. V was pared by 3 bases and J by 6 bases, with 4 bases of the junction left unmatched.

This sequence joins TRBV7-2 and TRBJ1-2; D is uncertain. Trimming cost V 5 bases and J 1 base, with 17 bases left between them. This CDR3 region has 16 residues. Germline V gene data show CDR1 as SGHTA and CDR2 as FQGNSA. The CDR3 coding sequence is TGTGCCAGCAGCCCGGGGATGGCCCTAATTAACTATGGCTACACCTTC. It translates to CASSPGMALINYGYTF.

The chain links TRBV10-3 to TRBJ2-1; 11 bases line up with TRBD2. Germline trimming cut 7 bases from V and 7 bases from J; bases unmatched to any gene: 3. The CDR3 is made up of 13 amino acids. CDR1 ENHRY and CDR2 SYGVKD come from the germline V gene. The CDR3 bases are TGTGCCATCACCCTAGCGGGGGGTAATGAGCAGTTCTTC. It encodes CAITLAGGNEQFF.

This chain joins TRBV6-5 and TRBJ1-1, with D possibly TRBD1 on 5 matching bases. V shed 6 bases and J shed 2 bases, with 10 bases lying between them. The germline V gene has CDR1 MNHEY and CDR2 SVGAGI. This CDR3 region has 13 residues. CDR3 sequence: CASSLRGNTEAFF. CDR3 DNA sequence: TGTGCCAGCAGCTTAAGGGGTAACACTGAAGCTTTCTTT.

This clone was counted a single time. The chain is built from TRBV28 and TRBJ2-1; TRBD2 matches at 9 bases. CDR3 length: 16 amino acids. Germline trimming cut 4 bases from V and 2 bases from J; bases unmatched to any gene: 6. Looked up from germline, CDR1 is MDHEN and CDR2 is SYDVKM. The CDR3 spells CASSWASGATYNEQFF. CDR3 bases: TGTGCCAGCAGTTGGGCTAGCGGGGCGACCTACAATGAGCAGTTCTTC.

This clone was detected only once. The chain carries TRBV7-8 and TRBJ2-7; 7 nucleotides line up with TRBD1. The CDR3 contains 17 residues. V dropped 5 bases and J dropped 0; count of bases not matched to a gene: 13. The germline gives CDR1 SGHVS, CDR2 FQNEAQ. CDR3 in amino acids: CASSIGLWGQYSYEQYF. CDR3 coding DNA: TGTGCCAGCAGCATCGGCCTCTGGGGACAGTACTCCTACGAGCAGTACTTC.

This clone appeared once. This sequence joins TRBV27 and TRBJ2-3; TRBD2 aligns across 10 bases. The CDR3 length is 15 residues. Germline V gene data show CDR1 as MNHEY and CDR2 as SMNVEV (reference sequence). With V trimmed by 5 bases and J by 6 bases, 8 bases remained unmatched. CDR3 bases: TGTGCCAGCAGTAAGGCCCTAGCGGGAGCCGATACGCAGTATTTT. Encoded protein: CASSKALAGADTQYF.

This clone is a singleton in its sample. V usage is TRBV4-3 and J usage is TRBJ2-5, with 16 bases fitting TRBD2. This CDR3 comprises 20 residues. Per the germline V gene, CDR1 is LGHNA and CDR2 is YSLEER. The J segment lost 4 bases and the V segment lost 2 bases, leaving 13 bases of the junction unmatched. The CDR3 region is CASSQRTPGLAGGPRETQYF. The DNA for the CDR3 is TGCGCCAGCAGCCAACGGACACCGGGACTAGCGGGAGGGCCTAGAGAGACCCAGTACTTC.

V and J are TRBV4-3 and TRBJ2-1; TRBD2 is a possible D gene (6 bases). Germline V lookup: CDR1 LGHNA, CDR2 YSLEER. This CDR3 has 20 residues. The V gene lost 2 bases and the J gene lost 0 bases, with 23 bases spanning the gap. DNA for the CDR3: TGCGCCAGCAGCCAAACCACCGGGGCGGGACTGGTAACCTCCTACAATGAGCAGTTCTTC. Translation gives CASSQTTGAGLVTSYNEQFF.

The chain combines TRBV6-1 with TRBJ1-6; D may be TRBD1 (5 bases). Germline CDR1 is MNHNS and CDR2 is SASEGT. The CDR3 has 18 residues. Trimming pared 0 bases from V and 0 bases from J, leaving 12 bases between. CDR3 nucleotide sequence: TGTGCCAGCAGTGAAGCCTGGACACACAGCTCCTATAATTCACCCCTCCACTTT. Translating gives CASSEAWTHSSYNSPLHF.

The chain has TRBV28 and TRBJ1-4, with TRBD1 as a possible D gene (6 bases). The V gene's germline CDR1 is MDHEN and CDR2 SYDVKM. V was pared by 8 bases and J by 3 bases, with 10 bases between. The CDR3 loop spans 13 amino acids. The CDR3 spells CASLQGSNEKLFF. The DNA of the CDR3 is TGTGCCAGCCTACAGGGATCTAATGAAAAACTGTTTTTT.

The chain couples TRBV11-1 to TRBJ2-1, with TRBD2 identical over 11 bases. This CDR3 region has 15 residues. The V and J ends lost 3 bases and 7 bases, in that order; junction bases with no gene match: 5. Per the germline V gene, CDR1 is SGHAT and CDR2 is FQDESV (reference sequence). The DNA of the CDR3 is TGTGCCAGCAGCTTTACTAGCGGGAGAGCGAATGAGCAGTTCTTC. Translating it yields CASSFTSGRANEQFF.